This passage covers 29 T cell receptor beta chains from one sample sequenced in a study of beta chain features in type 1 diabetes. Regarding the study as a whole: The study found moderately but significantly shorter TCRB CDR3s in all four CD4+ subsets of Type 1 diabetes patients.

What was sequenced were expressed TCRB transcripts, since all of the isolated RNA had been reverse transcribed. Only in-frame clones appear in the TCRdb table, and some are missing; sequencing was by immunoSEQ multiplex PCR. In the table there are about 190,000 clones, around 8% of which are singletons. These receptors lack a known antigen. Source material: central memory CD4+ T cells from blood. These receptors were obtained from a middle-aged woman with type 1 diabetes.

The rearrangement links TRBV18 to TRBJ1-1, with 12 bases fitting TRBD1. Germline CDR1 and CDR2: KGHSH and LQKENI. The CDR3 has 16 residues. Trimming removed 6 bases from V and 4 bases from J; junction bases left unmatched: 9. Written as DNA, the CDR3 is TGTGCCAGCTCCCCGGGACAGGGGGCGATGGGCACTGAAGCTTTCTTT. Translation gives CASSPGQGAMGTEAFF.

This clone was counted between two and nine times. The chain has TRBV2 and TRBJ2-1; D might be TRBD1 (5 bases). Germline loops: CDR1 SNHLY, CDR2 FYNNEI. The length of the CDR3 is 13 residues. Trimming stripped 4 bases from V and 8 bases from J, with 12 bases between. The CDR3 bases are TGTGCCAGCAGTGGGCGCAGGGTCGATGAGCAGTTCTTC. Encoded protein: CASSGRRVDEQFF.

V is TRBV7-9 and J is TRBJ1-1; TRBD1 is a possible D gene (6 bases). This CDR3 spans 13 amino acids. The V and J ends lost 6 bases and 6 bases respectively, with 14 bases between them. In germline, CDR1 is SEHNR, CDR2 FQNEAQ (reference sequence). The CDR3 coding sequence is TGTGCCAGCAGTTACAGGGAAAGGGCTGAAGCTTTCTTT. Its protein product is CASSYRERAEAFF.

J is TRBJ2-2 and V is TRBV6-6; 9 bases align to TRBD1. This CDR3 has 16 residues. The trim removed 7 bases at V and 0 bases at J, leaving 6 bases unmatched. Germline V gene sequence: CDR1 MNHNY, CDR2 SVGAGI (reference sequence). CDR3 residues: CASTSRQGANTGELFF. CDR3 sequence (DNA): TGTGCCAGCACCTCCCGACAGGGGGCGAACACCGGGGAGCTGTTTTTT.

This clone was counted ten times or more. V gene TRBV27 combines with J gene TRBJ2-5; D is undetermined. Germline lookup yields CDR1 MNHEY and CDR2 SMNVEV (reference sequence). The CDR3 loop spans 15 amino acids. V was trimmed by 2 bases and J by 1 base, leaving 11 bases between them. The CDR3 coding sequence is TGTGCCAGCAGTTTAAATTCAGGAAGCCAAGAGACCCAGTACTTC. The encoded protein is CASSLNSGSQETQYF.

Only a few counts were recorded for this clone. The chain combines TRBV28 with TRBJ2-1; D might be TRBD2 (5 bases). In germline, CDR1 is MDHEN, CDR2 SYDVKM. This CDR3 spans 15 amino acids. Trimming removed 6 bases at V and 0 bases at J, with 12 bases between. The CDR3 loop is CASRHPGSSYNEQFF. DNA of the CDR3: TGTGCCAGCAGACACCCGGGGAGCTCCTACAATGAGCAGTTCTTC. Full variable domain (outside the CDR3, taken from reference TRBV28 and TRBJ2-1): DVKVTQSSRYLVKRTGEKVFLECVQDMDHENMFWYRQDPGLGLRLIYFSYDVKMKEKGDIPEGYSVSREKKERFSLILESASTNQTSMYLCASRHPGSSYNEQFFGPGTRLTVL.

This clone turned up a few times. The rearrangement joins TRBV7-2 to TRBJ2-7, with a possible D match to TRBD1 (5 bases). The CDR3 extends over 12 amino acids. The ends were cut back, 1 base at V and 10 bases at J, with 11 bases in the middle. Per germline, CDR1 SGHTA and CDR2 FQGNSA. The CDR3 DNA is TGTGCCAGCAGCTTAGGGCAGGGAAGACAGTACTTC. Its translation: CASSLGQGRQYF.

The chain couples TRBV5-1 to TRBJ1-3; D possibly corresponds to TRBD1 (5 bases). V shed 5 bases and J shed 0 bases, with 21 bases lying between them. From germline, CDR1 is SGHRS and CDR2 YFSETQ. There are 18 residues in the CDR3. CDR3 DNA sequence: TGCGCCAGCAGATCCGAACAGGACCTATTTCTCTCTGGAAACACCATATATTTT. It codes for CASRSEQDLFLSGNTIYF.

This clone has only a few counts. This chain joins TRBV5-8 and TRBJ1-2, with TRBD1 matching over 8 bases. CDR1 and CDR2 (germline): SGHTS, YDEGEE. Trimming removed 4 bases from V and 2 bases from J; junction bases left unmatched: 10. The CDR3 loop spans 16 amino acids. The CDR3 DNA sequence: TGTGCCAGCAGCGTGCAGGGGGCTCTATCCAACTATGGCTACACCTTC. Translation gives CASSVQGALSNYGYTF.

This clone was detected only a few times. V and J are TRBV20-1 and TRBJ1-2; TRBD1 matches at 7 bases. From germline, CDR1 is DFQATT and CDR2 SNEGSKA (reference sequence). The CDR3 is 10 amino acids. CDR3 sequence: CGGQYHGYTF. CDR3 nucleotides: TGCGGGGGACAGTACCATGGCTACACCTTC.

This clone was detected a few times. The chain recombines TRBV4-3 with TRBJ2-7; 13 bases are a match to TRBD2. There are 13 residues in the CDR3. Germline lookup yields CDR1 LGHNA and CDR2 YSLEER. V shed 5 bases, J shed 7 bases, and the junction held 2 bases outside the gene matches. As DNA, the CDR3 is TGCGCCAGCAGCGCGGGACTAGCGGGGGAGCAGTACTTC. It yields the protein CASSAGLAGEQYF.

With respect to this clone: The sample carries other DNA sequences with the same CDR3. For the CDR3, the DNA is TGTGCCAGCAGCGTAGGAGGGGGCGGTAATCAGCCCCAGCATTTT. Encoded protein: CASSVGGGGNQPQHF. The rearrangement uses TRBV9 and TRBJ1-5, with 7 bases identical to TRBD1. The CDR3 covers 15 residues. Germline V CDR1 and CDR2: SGDLS, YYNGEE. The V and J ends lost 0 bases and 4 bases, in that order; junction bases with no gene match: 4. The variable domain in full, with the rest retrieved from reference TRBV9 and TRBJ1-5, is DSGVTQTPKHLITATGQRVTLRCSPRSGDLSVYWYQQSLDQGLQFLIQYYNGEERAKGNILERFSAQQFPDLHSELNLSSLELGDSALYFCASSVGGGGNQPQHFGDGTRLSIL.

This clone was seen a few times. The chain is built from TRBV28 and TRBJ1-5, with D perhaps matching TRBD1 (5 bases). The CDR3 runs 13 residues. The V and J ends lost 7 bases and 4 bases respectively, with 11 bases between them. Germline values: CDR1 MDHEN, CDR2 SYDVKM. CDR3 loop: CASKGRMNQPQHF. CDR3 DNA sequence: TGTGCCAGCAAGGGGCGGATGAATCAGCCCCAGCATTTT.

This chain uses TRBV7-2 with TRBJ2-5, with D uncertain. Trimming cost V 0 bases and J 5 bases, with 4 bases left between them. This CDR3 is 12 amino acids long. Germline V gives CDR1 SGHTA, CDR2 FQGNSA. DNA of the CDR3: TGTGCCAGCAGCTTAGCCGTGGAGACCCAGTACTTC. Protein sequence: CASSLAVETQYF.

V gene TRBV6-6 combines with J gene TRBJ2-7; no definite D call. Per germline, CDR1 MNHNY and CDR2 SVGAGI (reference sequence). Trimming took 4 bases from V and 0 from J, leaving 4 bases between them. This CDR3 is 12 amino acids long. CDR3 loop: CASSSSSYEQYF. The CDR3 DNA sequence: TGTGCCAGCAGTTCTAGCTCCTACGAGCAGTACTTC.

This rearrangement joins TRBV19 to TRBJ2-1; TRBD1 matches at 7 bases. This CDR3 contains 14 residues. Trimming removed 1 base from V and 5 bases from J; junction bases left unmatched: 2. Germline CDR1 and CDR2: LNHDA and SQIVND (reference sequence). CDR3 nucleotide sequence: TGTGCCAGTAGTATAGGGACAGGACACAATGAGCAGTTCTTC. Translation gives CASSIGTGHNEQFF.

The chain uses TRBV18 and TRBJ2-5; TRBD2 matches 8 bases. Germline-derived CDR1 and CDR2 are KGHSH and LQKENI. V was pared by 3 bases and J by 1 base, with 1 base of the junction left unmatched. The length of the CDR3 is 14 residues. In DNA, the CDR3 is TGTGCCAGCTCACCGCGGGGGGTCCAAGAGACCCAGTACTTC. Translated, it gives CASSPRGVQETQYF.

J is TRBJ1-1 and V is TRBV5-1, with no clear D. CDR1 is SGHRS and CDR2 is YFSETQ in the germline V gene. The CDR3 has 13 amino acids. V dropped 8 bases and J dropped 2 bases, with 13 bases sitting between them. The chain's CDR3 is CASQVVTNTEAFF. DNA for the CDR3: TGCGCCAGTCAGGTTGTCACCAACACTGAAGCTTTCTTT.

V gene TRBV27 combines with J gene TRBJ2-1; 10 nucleotides align to TRBD2. The ends lost 2 bases at V and 8 bases at J; junction bases unmatched: 3. CDR1 MNHEY and CDR2 SMNVEV come from the germline V gene (reference sequence). CDR3 length equals 14 residues. The CDR3 loop is CASSLLAGADEQFF. As DNA, the CDR3 is TGTGCCAGCAGTTTACTAGCGGGAGCAGATGAGCAGTTCTTC.

The V and J genes are TRBV4-3 and TRBJ1-1; D is possibly TRBD1 (6 bases). V was trimmed by 8 bases and J by 4 bases, leaving 23 bases between them. There are 16 residues in the CDR3. In germline, CDR1 is LGHNA, CDR2 YSLEER. The CDR3 DNA sequence: TGCGCCAGCCAGGGGCCCAGGACCTCTGGCGGCACTGAAGCTTTCTTT. Its protein is CASQGPRTSGGTEAFF.

At least ten counts were recorded for this clone. V gene TRBV5-5 combines with J gene TRBJ2-1; possible D gene TRBD1, 5 bases. Per the germline V gene, CDR1 is SGHKS and CDR2 is YYEKEE (reference sequence). The germline V and J ends were trimmed by 0 bases and 14 bases, with 15 bases remaining between them. The CDR3 runs to 13 residues. The CDR3 protein is CASSLEAGNAEFF. The CDR3 DNA follows: TGTGCCAGCAGCTTGGAGGCAGGGAACGCAGAGTTCTTC.

This clone was detected a few times. Different DNA sequences within this sample yield the same CDR3. The chain uses TRBV7-2 and TRBJ1-2; the match to TRBD1 covers 8 bases. J was trimmed by 5 bases and V by 5 bases; bases with no gene match: 4. The CDR3 runs 13 residues. CDR1 and CDR2 from the germline V gene are SGHTA and FQGNSA. The CDR3 loop is CASSLDREYGYTF. In nucleotides, the CDR3 is TGTGCCAGCAGCCTGGACAGGGAGTATGGCTACACCTTC.

This clone was detected only a few times. The chain is built from TRBV11-2 and TRBJ1-2; the D gene is possibly TRBD1 (5 bases). The CDR3 spans 13 residues. V lost 3 bases, J lost 8 bases, and 13 bases lay in between. Germline loops: CDR1 SGHAT, CDR2 FQNNGV. CDR3 protein: CASSLAGSRGYTF. CDR3 DNA sequence: TGTGCCAGCAGCTTGGCAGGGTCCCGCGGCTACACCTTC.

This clone has just a few counts. The rearrangement uses TRBV6-5 and TRBJ2-6; D is perhaps TRBD1 (5 bases). The CDR3 totals 15 residues. Per germline, CDR1 MNHEY and CDR2 SVGAGI. The V end lost 6 bases, the J end lost 4 bases, and 13 bases lay between the germline ends. The CDR3 coding sequence is TGTGCCAGCAGCCAAGCAGGGTCCGGGGCCAACGTCCTGACTTTC. Translated, it gives CASSQAGSGANVLTF.

This clone was counted ten times or more. This chain connects TRBV28 to TRBJ2-5; D remains ambiguous. V shed 6 bases and J shed 4 bases, with 6 bases lying between them. The V gene's germline CDR1 is MDHEN and CDR2 SYDVKM. The CDR3 sequence is 11 residues long. The CDR3 protein is CASSRGETQYF. CDR3 in DNA: TGTGCCAGCAGCAGAGGAGAGACCCAGTACTTC.

The V call is TRBV28, the J call TRBJ2-5; 8 bases line up with TRBD1. J was trimmed by 4 bases and V by 1 base; bases with no gene match: 5. Germline values: CDR1 MDHEN, CDR2 SYDVKM. The CDR3 is 15 amino acids. The DNA of the CDR3 is TGTGCCAGCAGTTTATCAGGGGGCGAAATAGAGACCCAGTACTTC. This codes for CASSLSGGEIETQYF.

V usage is TRBV7-2 and J usage is TRBJ1-2; no reliable D call. V lost 5 bases, J lost 5 bases, and 12 bases lay in between. Germline lookup yields CDR1 SGHTA and CDR2 FQGNSA. This CDR3 is 13 amino acids long. The CDR3 spells CASSHKEAYGYTF. CDR3 sequence (DNA): TGTGCCAGCAGCCACAAGGAGGCATATGGCTACACCTTC. Drawing the rest from reference TRBV7-2 and TRBJ1-2, the complete variable domain is GAGVSQSPSNKVTEKGKDVELRCDPISGHTALYWYRQSLGQGLEFLIYFQGNSAPDKSGLPSDRFSAERTGGSVSTLTIQRTQQEDSAVYLCASSHKEAYGYTFGSGTRLTVV.

V gene TRBV7-2 combines with J gene TRBJ2-1; D might be TRBD2 (6 bases). The CDR3 contains 15 residues. The V end lost 5 bases, the J end lost 6 bases, and 17 bases lay between the germline ends. The V gene's germline CDR1 is SGHTA and CDR2 FQGNSA. The CDR3 DNA reads as TGTGCCAGCAGCCCCGGACTAATCGGGGTCAATGAGCAGTTCTTC. Translation: CASSPGLIGVNEQFF.

The chain joins TRBV10-3 to TRBJ1-6; 7 bases line up with TRBD1. The V segment lost 10 bases and the J segment 10 bases; nucleotides outside the gene matches: 10. This CDR3 region has 13 residues. Germline-derived CDR1 and CDR2 are ENHRY and SYGVKD. For the CDR3, the DNA is TGTGCCAGTACAGGGGAAGAGGAGTCACCCCTCCACTTT. Encoded protein: CASTGEEESPLHF.